These T cell receptor beta chains were read from a single sample in a study of neurological immune-mediated disorders. TCRdb re-analysed the 5' RACE reads in MiXCR, keeping a single row per CDR3 protein. The sample lists some 60,000 distinct CDR3 sequences; 2.5% were seen once. Sequenced material: PBMCs. Receptors were obtained from a man aged 45 to 65 with multiple sclerosis. Each CDR3 is given with its conserved first and last residue.

V	CDR3
TRBV5-1	CASSLAGLWFEQYF
TRBV28	CASKEGAFEKLFF
TRBV4-2	CASSPQDRGDTGELFF
TRBV12-3/TRBV12-4	CASRARVFREETQYF
TRBV12-3/TRBV12-4	CASSLAAAEQFF
TRBV7-7	CASSLGQANNEQFF
TRBV6-2/TRBV6-3	CASSYPLGAQYF
TRBV7-9	CATGGSYSPSF
TRBV20-1	CSAPQGFINSPLHF
TRBV4-3	CASRPERGGSYEQYF
TRBV5-1	CASRKLSGGDQETQYF
TRBV27	CASSMKSSYNSPLHF
TRBV10-3	CAIKQERQGRAFF
TRBV7-2	CASSPPGGAKNIQYF
TRBV7-8	CASSLAKGLSTGELFF
TRBV27	CASSLRTGPYEQYF
TRBV10-3	CAISEKGLGEGNQPQHF
TRBV20-1	CSARPGAGGTYNEQFF
TRBV10-3	CAIMDWGKGDTQYF
TRBV6-6	CASSYSTGEFSPLHF
TRBV5-1	CASSSSGRTDTQYF
TRBV4-3	CASSQETGQRQYF
TRBV5-1	CASSYTDPREQYF
TRBV4-3	CASSQVGRQGYGYTF
TRBV4-1	CASSQVGALDRAYEQYF
TRBV29-1	CSVDSNEKLFF
TRBV5-1	CASSPRQAAYNEQFF
TRBV5-1	CASSLVSGSGTDTQYF
TRBV5-1	CASSSDRTNTEAFF
TRBV30	CAWKGTSYSPLHF
TRBV7-2	CASSSMGGISQFF
TRBV20-1	CSARDTGQPSLYEQYF
TRBV7-9	CASSYNPVSGHTEAFF
TRBV20-1	CSARLLETQYF
TRBV5-1	CASSLSEGSYEQYF
TRBV7-9	CASSLGTGEQYF
TRBV4-2	CASSTRNSNQPQHF
TRBV3-1	CASQRNSYNEQFF
TRBV6-6	CASSSQSGSSYNEQFF
TRBV12-3/TRBV12-4	CASRGDPQGSDTQYF
TRBV18	CASSPGTGVNSPPHF
TRBV27	CASSFTGLNEKLFF
TRBV21-1	CASSKARGSGQPQHF
TRBV12-3/TRBV12-4	CASSLGGRNVQYF
TRBV7-9	CASTLSGGNTGELFF
TRBV7-3	CASSFTGSPNIQYF
TRBV6-6	CASSWSGELFF
TRBV20-1	CSARDGRTGGVGTQYF
TRBV20-1	CSARVGTGSSYEQYF
TRBV4-1	CASSHEPQVWITEAFF